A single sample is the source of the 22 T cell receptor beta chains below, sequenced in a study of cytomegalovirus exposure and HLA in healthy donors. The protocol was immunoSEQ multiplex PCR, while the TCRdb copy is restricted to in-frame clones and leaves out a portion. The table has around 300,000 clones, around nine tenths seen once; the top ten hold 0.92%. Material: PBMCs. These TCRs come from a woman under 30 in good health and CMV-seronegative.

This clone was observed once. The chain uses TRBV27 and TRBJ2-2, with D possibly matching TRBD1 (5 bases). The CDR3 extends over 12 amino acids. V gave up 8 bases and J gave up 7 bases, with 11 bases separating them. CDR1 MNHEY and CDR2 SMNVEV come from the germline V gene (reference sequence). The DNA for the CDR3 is TGTGCCAGCGGGGCCCTCGGCGGGGAGCTGTTTTTT. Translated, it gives CASGALGGELFF.

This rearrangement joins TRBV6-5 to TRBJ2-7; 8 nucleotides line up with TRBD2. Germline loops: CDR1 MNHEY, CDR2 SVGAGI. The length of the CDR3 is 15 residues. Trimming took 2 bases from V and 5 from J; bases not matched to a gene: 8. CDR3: CASSYTPGGAHEQYF. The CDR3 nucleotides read TGTGCCAGCAGTTACACACCGGGGGGGGCCCACGAGCAGTACTTC.

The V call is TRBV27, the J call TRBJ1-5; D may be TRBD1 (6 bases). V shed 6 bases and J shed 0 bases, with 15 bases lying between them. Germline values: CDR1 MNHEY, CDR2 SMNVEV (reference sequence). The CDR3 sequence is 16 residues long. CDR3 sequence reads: CASSPQGIYSNQPQHF. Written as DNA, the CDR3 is TGTGCCAGCAGCCCGCAGGGGATCTATAGCAATCAGCCCCAGCATTTT.

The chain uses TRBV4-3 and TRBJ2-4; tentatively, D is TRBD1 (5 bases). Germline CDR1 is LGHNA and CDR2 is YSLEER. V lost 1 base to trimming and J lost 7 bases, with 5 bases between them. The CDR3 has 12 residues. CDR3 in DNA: TGCGCCAGCAGCCAAGGGGGCAACATTCAGTACTTC. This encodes CASSQGGNIQYF.

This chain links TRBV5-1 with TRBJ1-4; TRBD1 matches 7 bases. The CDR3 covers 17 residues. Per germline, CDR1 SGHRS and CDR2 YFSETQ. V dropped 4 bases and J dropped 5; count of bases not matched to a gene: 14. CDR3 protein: CASSGGTVQDQNEKLFF. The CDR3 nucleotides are TGCGCCAGCAGCGGCGGGACAGTTCAAGACCAAAATGAAAAACTGTTTTTT.

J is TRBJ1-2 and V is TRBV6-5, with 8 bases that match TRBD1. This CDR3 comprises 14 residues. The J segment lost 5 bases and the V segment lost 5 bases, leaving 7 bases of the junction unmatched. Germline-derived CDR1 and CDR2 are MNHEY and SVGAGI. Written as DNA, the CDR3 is TGTGCCAGCAGTCCTCAGGGGGCGGGATATGGCTACACCTTC. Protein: CASSPQGAGYGYTF.

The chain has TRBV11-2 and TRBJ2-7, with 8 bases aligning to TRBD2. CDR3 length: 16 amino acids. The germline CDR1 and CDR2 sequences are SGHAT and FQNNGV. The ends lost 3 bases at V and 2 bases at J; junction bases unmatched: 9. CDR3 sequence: CASSFQAGGGTYEQYF. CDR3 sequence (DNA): TGTGCCAGCAGCTTCCAGGCGGGAGGAGGAACCTACGAGCAGTACTTC.

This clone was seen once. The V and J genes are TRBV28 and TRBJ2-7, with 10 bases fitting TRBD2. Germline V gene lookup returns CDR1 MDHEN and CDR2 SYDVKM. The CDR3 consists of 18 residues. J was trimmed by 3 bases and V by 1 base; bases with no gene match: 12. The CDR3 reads CASSLSLAGGPRGYEQYF. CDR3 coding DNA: TGTGCCAGCAGTTTATCTTTAGCGGGAGGACCTCGAGGCTACGAGCAGTACTTC.

CDR3 nucleotides: TGCGCCAGCAGCCAACATTACGCAACTAATGAAAAACTGTTTTTT. Its protein product is CASSQHYATNEKLFF. This chain links TRBV5-1 with TRBJ1-4; D remains ambiguous. CDR1 is SGHRS, CDR2 YFSETQ, per germline. V lost 4 bases, J lost 0 bases, and 10 bases lay in between. The CDR3 totals 15 residues.

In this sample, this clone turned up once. CDR3 amino acids: CASSSASGRETQYF. As DNA, the CDR3 is TGTGCCAGCAGCTCGGCTAGCGGGAGAGAGACCCAGTACTTC. This chain links TRBV7-2 with TRBJ2-5; TRBD2 aligns across 10 bases. This CDR3 is 14 amino acids long. CDR1 SGHTA and CDR2 FQGNSA come from the germline V gene. The trim removed 4 bases at V and 4 bases at J, leaving 3 bases unmatched.

The CDR3 DNA is TGTGCCAGCTCACTAATGGTCGGGGATACGCAGTATTTT. Protein product: CASSLMVGDTQYF. The chain has TRBV18 and TRBJ2-3; no firm D call. V lost 4 bases, J lost 6 bases, and 11 bases lay in between. The CDR3 sequence is 13 residues long. Germline V CDR1 and CDR2: KGHSH, LQKENI.

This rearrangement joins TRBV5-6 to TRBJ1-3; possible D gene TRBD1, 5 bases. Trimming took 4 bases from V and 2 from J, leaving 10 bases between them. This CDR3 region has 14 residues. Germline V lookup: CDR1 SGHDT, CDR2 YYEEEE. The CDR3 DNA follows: TGTGCCAGCAGCCTCAGGGTTACTGGAAACACCATATATTTT. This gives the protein CASSLRVTGNTIYF. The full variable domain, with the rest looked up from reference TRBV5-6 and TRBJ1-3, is DAGVTQSPTHLIKTRGQQVTLRCSPKSGHDTVSWYQQALGQGPQFIFQYYEEEERQRGNFPDRFSGHQFPNYSSELNVNALLLGDSALYLCASSLRVTGNTIYFGEGSWLTVV.

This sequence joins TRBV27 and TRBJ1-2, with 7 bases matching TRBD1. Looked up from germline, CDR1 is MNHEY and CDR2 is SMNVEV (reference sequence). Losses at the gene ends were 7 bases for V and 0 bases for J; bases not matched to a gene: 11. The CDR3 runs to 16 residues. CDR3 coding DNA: TGTGCCAGCAACTCGTCGGACAGGACCGCTAACTATGGCTACACCTTC. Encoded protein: CASNSSDRTANYGYTF.

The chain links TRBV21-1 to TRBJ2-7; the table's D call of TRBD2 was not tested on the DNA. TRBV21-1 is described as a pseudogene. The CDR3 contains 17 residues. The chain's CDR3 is CASSKAHSAERNYEQYF. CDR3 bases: TGTGCCAGCAGCAAAGCGCATTCAGCGGAGAGGAACTACGAGCAGTACTTC.

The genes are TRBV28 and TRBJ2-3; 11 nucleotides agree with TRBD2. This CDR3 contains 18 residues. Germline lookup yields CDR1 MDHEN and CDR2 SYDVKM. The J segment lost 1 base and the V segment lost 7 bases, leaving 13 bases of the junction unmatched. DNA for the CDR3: TGTGCCAGCATTAGGGCTAGCGGGAGGAGGAACCGCACAGATACGCAGTATTTT. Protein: CASIRASGRRNRTDTQYF. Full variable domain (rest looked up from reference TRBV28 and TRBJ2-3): DVKVTQSSRYLVKRTGEKVFLECVQDMDHENMFWYRQDPGLGLRLIYFSYDVKMKEKGDIPEGYSVSREKKERFSLILESASTNQTSMYLCASIRASGRRNRTDTQYFGPGTRLTVL.

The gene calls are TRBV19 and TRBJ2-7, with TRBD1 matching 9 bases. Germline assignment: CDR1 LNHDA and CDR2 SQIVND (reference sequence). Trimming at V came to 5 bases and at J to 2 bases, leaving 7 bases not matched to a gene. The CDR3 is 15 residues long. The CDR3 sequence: CASSWRTGVPYEQYF. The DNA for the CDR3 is TGTGCCAGTAGTTGGAGGACAGGGGTCCCCTACGAGCAGTACTTC.

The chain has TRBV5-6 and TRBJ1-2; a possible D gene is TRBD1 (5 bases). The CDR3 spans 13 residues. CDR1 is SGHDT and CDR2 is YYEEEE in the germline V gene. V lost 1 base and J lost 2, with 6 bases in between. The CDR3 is CASSLPGNYGYTF. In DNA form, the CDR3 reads TGTGCCAGCAGCTTGCCAGGGAACTATGGCTACACCTTC. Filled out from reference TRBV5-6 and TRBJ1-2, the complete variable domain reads DAGVTQSPTHLIKTRGQQVTLRCSPKSGHDTVSWYQQALGQGPQFIFQYYEEEERQRGNFPDRFSGHQFPNYSSELNVNALLLGDSALYLCASSLPGNYGYTFGSGTRLTVV.

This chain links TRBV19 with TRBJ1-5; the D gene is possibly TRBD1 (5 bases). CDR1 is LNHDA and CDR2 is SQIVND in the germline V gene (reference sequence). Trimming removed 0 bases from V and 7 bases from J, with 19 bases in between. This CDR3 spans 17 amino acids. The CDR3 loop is CASSIESRSGSAQPQHF. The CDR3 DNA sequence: TGTGCCAGTAGTATAGAGTCGAGGTCAGGGTCCGCCCAGCCCCAGCATTTT.

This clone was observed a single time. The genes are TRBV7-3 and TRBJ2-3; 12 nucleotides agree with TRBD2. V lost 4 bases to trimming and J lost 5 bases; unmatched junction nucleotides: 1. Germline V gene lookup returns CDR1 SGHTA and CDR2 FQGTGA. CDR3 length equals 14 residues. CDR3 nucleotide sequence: TGTGCCAGCAGCTCGGGACTAGCGGGAGATACGCAGTATTTT. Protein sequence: CASSSGLAGDTQYF.

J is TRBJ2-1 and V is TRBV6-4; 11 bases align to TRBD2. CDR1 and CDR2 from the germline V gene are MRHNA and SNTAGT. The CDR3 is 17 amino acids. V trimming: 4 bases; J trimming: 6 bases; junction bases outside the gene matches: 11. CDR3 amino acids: CASSALGLAGLSNEQFF. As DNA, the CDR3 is TGTGCCAGCAGTGCTCTAGGACTAGCGGGCCTAAGCAATGAGCAGTTCTTC.

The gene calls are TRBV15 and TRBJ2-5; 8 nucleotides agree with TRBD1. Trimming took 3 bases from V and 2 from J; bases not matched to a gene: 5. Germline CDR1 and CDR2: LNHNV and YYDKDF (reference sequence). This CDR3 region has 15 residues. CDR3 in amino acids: CATSSNRGWQETQYF. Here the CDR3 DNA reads TGTGCCACCAGCAGCAACAGGGGGTGGCAAGAGACCCAGTACTTC.

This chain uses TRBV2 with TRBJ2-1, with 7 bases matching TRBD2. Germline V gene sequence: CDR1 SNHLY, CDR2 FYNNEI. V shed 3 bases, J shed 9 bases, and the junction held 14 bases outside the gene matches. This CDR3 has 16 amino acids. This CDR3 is CASSESLAARDGEQFF. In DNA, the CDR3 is TGTGCCAGCAGTGAGAGCCTAGCGGCCCGGGATGGTGAGCAGTTCTTC.